Reported below is one T cell receptor (beta chain). The clone's antigen remains unknown. Within one base of it there is no much larger clone, and no base qualities were kept. The CDR3 regions of human TCRbeta chains were analyzed by immunosequencing. The source study handled its data this way. Repertoire TCRs were matched against a reference library of SARS-CoV-2-specific TCRs generated with the MIRA antigen-specificity platform. Breadth was defined as the fraction of unique TCRs that were SARS-CoV-2-associated, and depth was defined as the fraction of total T cells that were SARS-CoV-2-associated. Each spike-specific TCR was assigned to its reactive spike region and to a CD4 or CD8 class using the MIRA data. Log10-transformed breadth and depth values were compared by one-way ANOVA with Sidak's multiple comparisons tests. TCRdb holds this immuneACCESS table with in-frame rearrangements only. Some clones are missing; in checked studies, unresolved V genes explain under half, and the rest has no known cause. From that table come the V and J calls and clone size; the DNA was used to work out D and trimming. Counted in this sample were tens of thousands of clones; 80% of them appeared once. The ten largest account for less than 25% of the sample.

This specimen comes from a study of T cell responses to AZD1222 COVID-19 vaccine (dated by TCRdb to the early 2020s). As for the study more broadly: AZD1222 recipients with second doses at about 4 weeks or about 12 weeks were pooled, because spike-specific TCR depth and breadth did not differ between schedules. A total of 233 trial participants underwent TCR sequencing, of whom about 200 had received two doses of AZD1222 and 26 had received two doses of the MenACWY control vaccine. Enrollment into the trials was organized by age into subgroups of 18-55, 56-69 and 70-plus years, and those subgroups contained about 150, 27 and 61 TCR-sequenced participants, respectively. Results the study describes overall, beyond this receptor: Because no samples from the day 14 peak response were available, repertoires could be characterized only after the peak T cell response. A significant rise in spike-specific TCR breadth and depth was observed after two AZD1222 doses relative to day 0 and relative to MenACWY recipients. Only five or six AZD1222 recipients were SARS-CoV-2 seropositive at baseline, limiting conclusions about previously exposed vaccinees. The 56-69-year group was small, and its depth increase did not reach significance, likely because of low power. Participants were mostly white British and included more females than males, and it was suggested by the authors that clonal diversity may have been underestimated. Nearly half of unique spike-specific TCRs reportedly recognized epitopes outside regions mutated in the B.1.351 and B.1.1.7 variants. The whole spike protein was spanned by vaccine-associated CD4 TCRs, and dominant responses were seen in regions 160-218 and 743-854.

The time point label, as the study defines it: baseline before first vaccination. Vaccinee samples were obtained from the UK trials COV001 and COV002, which included a single-blind randomized controlled phase 2/3 trial of AZD1222 (ChAdOx1 nCoV-19) in healthy adults. For TCRbeta chain sequencing, PBMC samples from trial participants were taken at day 0 and at day 28 after the second dose. CDR1 and CDR2, looked up from the germline V gene, are SNHLY and FYNNEI. CDR3 length: 16 amino acids, cysteine to phenylalanine. Left in the record is the CDR3 DNA by itself, 48 bases read in frame from the first base. V is shortened by 4 bases, J by 4 bases, and the region joining them spans 18 bases.

This TCR was sampled from an adult in good health. The chain is made from TRBV2 and TRBJ2-3, with TRBD2 perhaps the D gene, on 6 matching bases. Sequenced here: peripheral blood, sampled on day 0 of AZD1222 vaccination. CDR3 sequence: CASSGPPGLASDTQYF. In nucleotides, the sequence is TGTGCCAGCAGTGGACCCCCGGGACTCGCATCAGATACGCAGTATTTT.